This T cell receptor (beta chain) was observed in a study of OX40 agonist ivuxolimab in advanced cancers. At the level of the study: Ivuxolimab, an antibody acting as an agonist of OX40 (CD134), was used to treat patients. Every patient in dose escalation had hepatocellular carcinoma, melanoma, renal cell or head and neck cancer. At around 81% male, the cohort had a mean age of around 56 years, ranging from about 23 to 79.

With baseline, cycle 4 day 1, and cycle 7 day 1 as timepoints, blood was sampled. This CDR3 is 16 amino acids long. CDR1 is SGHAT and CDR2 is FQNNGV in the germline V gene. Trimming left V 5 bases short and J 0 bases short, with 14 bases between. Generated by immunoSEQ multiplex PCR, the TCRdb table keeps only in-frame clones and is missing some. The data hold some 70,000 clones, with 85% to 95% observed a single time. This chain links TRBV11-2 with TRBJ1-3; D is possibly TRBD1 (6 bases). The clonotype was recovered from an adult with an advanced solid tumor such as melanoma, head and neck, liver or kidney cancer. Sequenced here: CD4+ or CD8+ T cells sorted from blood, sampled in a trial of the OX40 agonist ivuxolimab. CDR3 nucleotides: TGTGCCAGCAGCCAAGCAAGGGGGACCTCTGGAAACACCATATATTTT. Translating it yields CASSQARGTSGNTIYF.